These 8 T cell receptor beta chains originate from one sample sequenced in a study of T cell repertoires in cytomegalovirus infection. Their specific antigens are unknown. Via MiXCR, TCRdb re-called the reads, giving one row per CDR3 protein. Of some 200,000 distinct CDR3 sequences listed, approximately 38% are singletons. The input for sequencing was CD8+ T cells from cultured PBMCs, taken from culture after CMV antigen stimulation. The receptors were gathered from a human donor in good health (CMV status not recorded). Some clones in this sample may be carry-over from other donors' samples.

This rearrangement joins TRBV7-4 to TRBJ2-5; TRBD2 is a possible D gene (6 bases). The germline gives CDR1 SGHVT, CDR2 SQSDAQ. The V end lost 3 bases, the J end lost 7 bases, and 18 bases lay between the germline ends. The CDR3 covers 15 residues. The DNA of the CDR3 is TGTGCCAGCAGCTTCCCAGCGCGGGACCCGGGGACCCAGTACTTC. This encodes CASSFPARDPGTQYF.

The chain links TRBV5-6 to TRBJ1-2; D ambiguous. Trimming cost V 0 bases and J 8 bases, with 14 bases left between them. Germline V gene data show CDR1 as SGHDT and CDR2 as YYEEEE. The CDR3 is made up of 14 amino acids. The CDR3: CASSLVLEQGGYTF. CDR3 DNA sequence: TGTGCCAGCAGCTTGGTCCTCGAACAAGGGGGCTACACCTTC.

There are a few counts of this clonotype. This chain links TRBV19 with TRBJ2-2; 9 positions match TRBD1. In germline, CDR1 is LNHDA, CDR2 SQIVND (reference sequence). The trim removed 10 bases at V and 1 base at J, leaving 7 bases unmatched. The CDR3 runs to 15 residues. The CDR3 DNA reads TGTGCCAATTACCCGGGACAGGGGAACACCGGGGAGCTGTTTTTT. It is translated as CANYPGQGNTGELFF.

The chain employs TRBV7-4 and TRBJ2-3; TRBD2 aligns across 11 bases. The J segment lost 2 bases and the V segment lost 0 bases, leaving 1 base of the junction unmatched. This CDR3 comprises 16 residues. In germline, CDR1 is SGHVT, CDR2 SQSDAQ. CDR3 in DNA: TGTGCCAGCAGCTTAGCTAGCGGGGGGGCCACAGATACGCAGTATTTT. As protein: CASSLASGGATDTQYF.

The rearrangement uses TRBV7-9 and TRBJ2-3; tentatively, D is TRBD1 (7 bases). Germline V lookup: CDR1 SEHNR, CDR2 FQNEAQ (reference sequence). Trimming removed 4 bases from V and 4 bases from J, with 15 bases in between. CDR3 length: 15 residues. The CDR3 nucleotides are TGTGCCAGCAGCTCACCACAGGGGAGGCCAGATACGCAGTATTTT. Its protein is CASSSPQGRPDTQYF.

The rearrangement uses TRBV20-1 and TRBJ1-1, with D hard to call. V was clipped by 3 bases and J by 6 bases, with 11 bases between them. The germline V gene has CDR1 DFQATT and CDR2 SNEGSKA (reference sequence). The CDR3 sequence is 12 residues long. The CDR3 sequence: CSASLGRAEAFF. The CDR3 DNA sequence: TGCAGTGCTAGTCTCGGAAGAGCTGAAGCTTTCTTT.

The chain combines TRBV4-1 with TRBJ1-1, with D perhaps TRBD1 (6 bases). There are 13 residues in the CDR3. Germline V CDR1 and CDR2: MGHRA, YSYEKL. Trimming left V 3 bases short and J 5 bases short, with 10 bases between. The CDR3 nucleotides are TGCGCCAGCAGCCAGCTCCAGGGGACTGAAGCTTTCTTT. Translated, it gives CASSQLQGTEAFF.

V and J are TRBV27 and TRBJ1-2; D may be TRBD1 (5 bases). V shed 3 bases and J shed 2 bases, with 10 bases lying between them. CDR1 is MNHEY, CDR2 SMNVEV, per germline (reference sequence). The CDR3 has 14 residues. The CDR3 DNA reads TGTGCCAGCAGTTTCGGACACCCGAACTATGGCTACACCTTC. This translates into CASSFGHPNYGYTF.